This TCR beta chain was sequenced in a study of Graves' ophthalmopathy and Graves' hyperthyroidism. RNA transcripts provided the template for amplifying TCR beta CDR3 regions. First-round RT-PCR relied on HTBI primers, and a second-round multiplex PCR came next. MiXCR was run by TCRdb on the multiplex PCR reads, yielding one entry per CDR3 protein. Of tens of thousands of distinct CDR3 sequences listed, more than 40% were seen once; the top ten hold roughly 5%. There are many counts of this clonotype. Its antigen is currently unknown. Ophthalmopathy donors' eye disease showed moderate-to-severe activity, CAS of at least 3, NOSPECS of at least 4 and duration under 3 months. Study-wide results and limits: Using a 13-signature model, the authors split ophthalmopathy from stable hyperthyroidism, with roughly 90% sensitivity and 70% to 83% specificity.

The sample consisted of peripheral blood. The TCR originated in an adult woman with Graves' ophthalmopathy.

The CDR3 sequence: CASSLRRLGQETQYF. CDR3 DNA: TGTGCCAGCAGCTTACGGCGCTTGGGGCAAGAGACCCAGTACTTC. The rearrangement uses TRBV7-8 and TRBJ2-5, with D unresolved. Deletions cut 2 bases from V and 2 bases from J, with 12 bases between. The V gene's germline CDR1 is SGHVS and CDR2 FQNEAQ. The CDR3 has 15 residues.